The 14 T cell receptor beta chains reported below all come from one sample, sequenced in a study of blood T cell repertoires in COVID-19. Sequenced by immunoSEQ multiplex PCR; TCRdb stores in-frame clones only, minus some. The table records roughly 280,000 clones, roughly nine tenths of them present only once. What was sequenced was peripheral blood. The receptor source for this set is a man between 18 and 35 years old with active or convalescent COVID-19.

This chain connects TRBV2 to TRBJ2-4; TRBD2 matches at 9 bases. Germline V gene lookup returns CDR1 SNHLY and CDR2 FYNNEI. The CDR3 runs to 14 residues. With V trimmed by 6 bases and J by 5 bases, 5 bases remained unmatched. The CDR3 region is CASSAWTSENIQYF. In DNA form, the CDR3 reads TGTGCCAGCAGCGCTTGGACTAGCGAAAACATTCAGTACTTC. Filled out from reference TRBV2 and TRBJ2-4, the complete variable domain reads EPEVTQTPSHQVTQMGQEVILRCVPISNHLYFYWYRQILGQKVEFLVSFYNNEISEKSEIFDDQFSVERPDGSNFTLKIRSTKLEDSAMYFCASSAWTSENIQYFGAGTRLSVL.

The chain employs TRBV7-9 and TRBJ2-1, with TRBD1 matching 9 bases. V lost 5 bases to trimming and J lost 8 bases; unmatched junction nucleotides: 10. The CDR3 is made up of 15 amino acids. The germline V gene has CDR1 SEHNR and CDR2 FQNEAQ (reference sequence). The DNA for the CDR3 is TGTGCCAGCAGCCCCGGACAGGGGAGTCTGGATGAGCAGTTCTTC. It is translated as CASSPGQGSLDEQFF.

In this sample, this clone turned up once. The chain has TRBV30 and TRBJ2-4; tentatively, D is TRBD1 (5 bases). Germline V gene data show CDR1 as GTSNPN and CDR2 as SVGIG (reference sequence). V lost 5 bases and J lost 6, with 14 bases in between. The length of the CDR3 is 13 residues. CDR3 amino acids: CAWGVGVGNIQYF. CDR3 in DNA: TGTGCCTGGGGAGTAGGGGTCGGAAACATTCAGTACTTC.

This clone was counted once. The chain recombines TRBV6-5 with TRBJ1-2, with D uncertain. This CDR3 is built from 15 residues. Trimming took off 0 bases at V and 8 bases at J, with 16 bases between the two ends. Germline CDR1 reads MNHEY; CDR2 reads SVGAGI. CDR3 DNA: TGTGCCAGCAGTTACTCGAATCGTGGCGCCAGGGGCTACACCTTC. This sequence encodes CASSYSNRGARGYTF.

This chain links TRBV28 with TRBJ1-5; no firm D call. Germline CDR1 reads MDHEN; CDR2 reads SYDVKM. This CDR3 spans 14 amino acids. The V and J ends lost 10 bases and 6 bases respectively, with 19 bases between them. The CDR3 protein is CATLTSYRFQPQHF. The CDR3 DNA sequence: TGTGCCACCCTAACGAGTTATAGATTTCAGCCCCAGCATTTT.

The chain employs TRBV18 and TRBJ2-7; TRBD1 aligns across 9 bases. The CDR3 sequence is 12 residues long. CDR1 is KGHSH and CDR2 is LQKENI in the germline V gene. Losses at the gene ends were 6 bases for V and 7 bases for J; bases not matched to a gene: 4. The CDR3 spells CASSTGGGEQYF. For the CDR3, the DNA is TGTGCCAGCTCTACAGGGGGCGGTGAGCAGTACTTC.

V gene TRBV15 combines with J gene TRBJ1-2; D gene ambiguous. Germline loops: CDR1 LNHNV, CDR2 YYDKDF (reference sequence). V shed 0 bases and J shed 1 base, with 21 bases lying between them. The length of the CDR3 is 19 residues. This CDR3 is CATSREGSSWQADNYGYTF. CDR3 in DNA: TGTGCCACCAGCAGAGAGGGGAGTTCCTGGCAGGCCGATAACTATGGCTACACCTTC.

The rearrangement links TRBV29-1 to TRBJ2-1; D is possibly TRBD2 (5 bases). The germline gives CDR1 SQVTM, CDR2 ANQGSEA. The length of the CDR3 is 12 residues. The V end was cut by 8 bases, the J end by 3 bases, with 11 bases between. The chain's CDR3 is CSSSTSYNEQFF. CDR3 in DNA: TGCAGCTCCTCAACTAGCTACAATGAGCAGTTCTTC.

Only one count was recorded for this clone. The junction and the germline gene differ at one end; a read error may be behind it. This rearrangement joins TRBV6-8 to TRBJ1-2; maybe TRBD1 (6 bases). This CDR3 spans 13 amino acids. The germline gives CDR1 MNHGY, CDR2 SAAAGT. The CDR3 sequence is CASSYSWGHGYTF. CDR3 nucleotides: TGTGCCAGCAGCTACTCTTGGGGGCATGGCTACACCTTC.

The chain recombines TRBV6-4 with TRBJ2-5, with D maybe TRBD2 (5 bases). Trimming removed 8 bases from V and 1 base from J, with 11 bases in between. The CDR3 extends over 13 amino acids. The V gene's germline CDR1 is MRHNA and CDR2 SNTAGT. Here the CDR3 DNA reads TGTGCCAGCGCTCGGGAAGGCCAAGAGACCCAGTACTTC. Amino acids: CASAREGQETQYF.

This chain uses TRBV9 with TRBJ2-3, with TRBD2 identical over 10 bases. The CDR3 is 15 residues long. Germline-derived CDR1 and CDR2 are SGDLS and YYNGEE. V lost 5 bases and J lost 1; bases outside the gene matches: 4. CDR3 DNA: TGTGCCAGCAGTGCGGGGACTAGCGGCACAGATACGCAGTATTTT. Translating it yields CASSAGTSGTDTQYF.

The V call is TRBV21-1, the J call TRBJ2-2; the table's D gene call, TRBD1, was not cross checked with the DNA. TRBV21-1 is classified as a pseudogene. The CDR3 extends over 15 amino acids. The CDR3: CASSASTPNDGELFF. In DNA, the CDR3 is TGTGCCAGCAGCGCCTCGACACCGAACGACGGGGAGCTGTTTTTT.

This clone has only one observation. This sequence joins TRBV2 and TRBJ1-2, with 7 bases lining up with TRBD1. Losses at the gene ends were 8 bases for V and 2 bases for J; bases not matched to a gene: 5. CDR1 and CDR2 from the germline V gene are SNHLY and FYNNEI. The CDR3 covers 13 residues. The CDR3 bases are TGTGCCAGCCGCGGGGACAGCAACTATGGCTACACCTTC. Amino acids: CASRGDSNYGYTF.

The rearrangement uses TRBV24-1 and TRBJ1-2; TRBD1 matches 9 bases. This CDR3 has 14 amino acids. Germline lookup yields CDR1 KGHDR and CDR2 SFDVKD. The ends lost 3 bases at V and 5 bases at J; junction bases unmatched: 3. DNA of the CDR3: TGTGCCACCAGTGATACCGGGACAGGGTATGGCTACACCTTC. Translating it yields CATSDTGTGYGYTF.